The sequence of this TCR beta chain was determined in a study of shared clonotypes between healthy human individuals. Across the whole study: There were three CD4 naive, three CD4 memory, two CD8 naive and one CD8 memory plates per donor.

Per the original methods: Because ImmunoSEQ provided only junction sequences with no quality scores, the filtering differed. Libraries were prepared by immunoSEQ multiplex PCR; TCRdb keeps only in-frame clonotypes and omits some of them. That table gives V, J and clone size, and the DNA gave D and trimming. The sample has about 1.5 million clones, 95% to 99% seen once. Study outcomes and limitations: Sampling was confined to blood; repertoires within tissues likely differ. Naive subsets generally exceeded memory subsets in estimated richness.

V was clipped by 6 bases and J by 2 bases; unmatched bases: 6. Per germline, CDR1 MNHEY and CDR2 SMNVEV (reference sequence). The length of the CDR3 is 16 residues. A remark on this clone: The antigen is undetermined.

The genes are TRBV27 and TRBJ2-3; 12 positions agree with TRBD2. Material: naive CD4+ T cells sorted from blood. Subset defined: CD45RA+ positively selected. This TCR was sampled from a man aged 30-40 years in good health. The CDR3 DNA reads TGTGCCAGCAGACCGTCTAGCGGGAGGGCCACAGATACGCAGTATTTT. Amino acids: CASRPSSGRATDTQYF.